This T cell receptor (beta chain) was profiled in a study of T cells in Graves' hyperthyroidism and ophthalmopathy (dated by TCRdb to between 2017 and 2020). Concerning the study at large: Peripheral blood was collected at initial diagnosis, before any treatment. A discovery cohort of about a hundred patients, about 43 with Graves' ophthalmopathy and 57 with stable Graves' hyperthyroidism, was used to find distinguishing TCR V-J signatures. An independent validation cohort of around 19 hyperthyroidism patients and more than 15 patients who later progressed to ophthalmopathy tested prospective prediction of ophthalmopathy. The 95 to 100 discovery patients were randomly divided into training and test sets at a 7:3 ratio. The study also compared thyroid tissue and blood T-cell repertoires from five or six Graves' hyperthyroidism patients. Following sampling, methimazole starting at 30 mg daily was given to hyperthyroidism patients, and high-dose intravenous methylprednisolone was given to ophthalmopathy patients. TCR Vbeta CDR3 sequencing of 135 peripheral blood samples (approximately 44 ophthalmopathy, 75 or so hyperthyroidism and approximately 17 progressor patients) is reported in the paper. Summary of the overall study and its limitations: In cross-validation, a model built on a 13 V-J signature told ophthalmopathy apart from stable hyperthyroidism with under 90% sensitivity and approximately 81% specificity, and in testing the same model reached 80%/75%. In validation, the model predicted progression to ophthalmopathy with roughly 66% sensitivity and over 72% specificity, a median of 6.5 months before onset. Sample size was not statistically predetermined, and investigators were not blinded to group allocation. Most expanded thyroid clonotypes (frequency above 0.001) were also detected in blood, suggesting blood repertoires may reflect thyroid immune responses.

The CDR3 runs 17 amino acids, cysteine and phenylalanine included. The retained sequence is limited to the CDR3, 51 bases, with the frame set at the first base. The germline V gene gives CDR1 as SGHVS and CDR2 as FQNEAQ. After removal of 2 bases from V and 2 bases from J, the junction retains 6 bases not matched to a gene. Hyperthyroidism patients were newly diagnosed, with disease duration under 2 months, and aged 18 to 65 years. Exclusion was applied to patients with uncontrolled infections, other autoimmune diseases, pregnancy or lactation. Diagnoses were based on clinical symptoms, serum thyroxine and TRAb, thyroid ultrasound and orbital computed tomography. Blood from progressor patients was drawn when they were first diagnosed with hyperthyroidism, before any ophthalmopathy symptoms appeared. Ficoll-Paque density gradient centrifugation was used to isolate PBMCs from approximately 10 ml of fresh peripheral blood. Progressor patients were first diagnosed with Graves' hyperthyroidism and then developed ophthalmopathy during follow-up. Trizol reagent was used to extract total RNA, and RNA quality was then checked on an Agilent 2100 Bioanalyzer.

This clonotype was counted at least ten times. Its recognized antigen is unknown. There are no base qualities to consult, and no much larger clone falls within one base. The TCR beta CDR3 regions were amplified from RNA transcripts. The first round of RT-PCR for the TCR CDR3 was performed with the HTBI primer set and the Qiagen OneStep RT-PCR kit. Libraries were constructed in a second round of multiplex PCR, after which size selection and purification were performed. Sequencing of the libraries was done on an Illumina HiSeq2000 using paired-end 100 bp reads. On the study's bioinformatics: SOAPnuke was used to process the raw data, with reads discarded if the reads contained adapters or uncalled bases, had a mean Phred below 15, or lacked an exact constant-primer or identifier match. COPE v1.2.5 was used to merge high-quality paired reads, and clonotypes were defined as unique nucleotide sequences. Clonotypes were aligned to IMGT TRBV, TRBD and TRBJ reference segments using MiTCR v1.1. The analysis included only V-J combinations with a frequency above 0.0001, which together covered 99% to 99.2% of the repertoires. A TCS score was defined as the ratio of F50 (clonal expansion) to E x V (chaos), with BLOSUM62-based TCRdist applied between CDR3 peptides within each V-J. Welch's t-statistics and random forest reduced fewer than 550 V-J features to 10 to 15, which were used in a naive Bayes classifier (R e1071). The public reads were reanalyzed by TCRdb: fastp trimming at Q25, MiXCR alignment, in-frame beta chains only. Every CDR3 protein is listed once, alongside the most common genes and DNA of its rows. V and J calls and clone size were set by TCRdb, not the authors. The sample table contains 300,000 to 450,000 distinct CDR3 sequences; only one count was recorded for approximately 18% of them. The ten largest clonotypes hold 34% of the sample.

Sequenced sample: blood. The chain links TRBV7-8 with TRBJ2-3, with 11 bases in between that match TRBD2. This receptor was obtained from a woman in her twenties or thirties with Graves' hyperthyroidism that later progressed to Graves' ophthalmopathy. The CDR3 in this case is CASSLIAGGLVTDTQYF. The DNA sequence is given as TGTGCCAGCAGCTTAATAGCGGGGGGGCTGGTCACAGATACGCAGTATTTT.